One sample yielded the 8 T cell receptor beta chains listed below, sequenced in a study of shared clonotypes between healthy human individuals. Clones were read by immunoSEQ multiplex PCR, and TCRdb kept only the in-frame ones, dropping some. Of some 2 million clones listed, just under 95% were seen once; the top ten hold less than 1.5%. It was CD45RO-negative cells, positively selected for CCR7, that made up naive CD8 cells, with terminally differentiated effector memory CD45RA+ cells excluded. Sequences were obtained from naive CD8+ T cells sorted from blood. These receptors all come from a man between 18 and 35 years old in good health.

J is TRBJ2-2 and V is TRBV28, with D maybe TRBD1 (6 bases). The V and J ends lost 4 bases and 7 bases respectively, with 22 bases between them. This CDR3 is built from 17 residues. Germline lookup yields CDR1 MDHEN and CDR2 SYDVKM. The CDR3 loop is CASSSLTGPSFGGELFF. DNA for the CDR3: TGTGCCAGCAGTTCGTTGACAGGACCCTCGTTTGGCGGGGAGCTGTTTTTT.

In regard to this clone: The identical CDR3 is also encoded by other nucleotide sequences in the sample. The rearrangement joins TRBV7-9 to TRBJ2-7; 12 nucleotides agree with TRBD1. Looked up from germline, CDR1 is SEHNR and CDR2 is FQNEAQ (reference sequence). V lost 5 bases to trimming and J lost 3 bases; unmatched junction nucleotides: 5. CDR3 size: 15 residues. The CDR3 nucleotides are TGTGCCAGCAGCCCTGGGACAGGGGGCGTCTACGAGCAGTACTTC. Translating it yields CASSPGTGGVYEQYF.

This clone was seen a few times. Other DNA sequences in this specimen translate into the identical CDR3. CDR3 in amino acids: CASSLEWDEQYF. The CDR3 nucleotides are TGTGCCAGCAGCTTAGAGTGGGACGAGCAGTACTTC. This chain joins TRBV7-9 and TRBJ2-7; no clear D gene. V gave up 1 base and J gave up 5 bases, with 6 bases separating them. This CDR3 comprises 12 residues. From germline, CDR1 is SEHNR and CDR2 FQNEAQ (reference sequence).

The V and J genes are TRBV28 and TRBJ1-2, with TRBD1 matching 9 bases. V shed 5 bases and J 4 bases; nucleotides not matched to a gene: 11. CDR1 and CDR2 from the germline V gene are MDHEN and SYDVKM. This CDR3 has 16 amino acids. The CDR3 DNA is TGTGCCAGCAGTCCCCGGACAGGGGTCAGGGTCTATGGCTACACCTTC. Its protein is CASSPRTGVRVYGYTF.

The chain joins TRBV13 to TRBJ2-7, with 7 bases aligning to TRBD1. Germline V gene sequence: CDR1 PRHDT, CDR2 FYEKMQ (reference sequence). J lost 4 bases, V lost 4 bases, and 10 bases had no gene match. The length of the CDR3 is 15 residues. The CDR3 coding sequence is TGTGCCAGCAGCTCAGGTGAGGACAGGAGATACGAGCAGTACTTC. Its translation: CASSSGEDRRYEQYF.

CDR3 amino acids: CASSLDRDNEQYF. CDR3 sequence (DNA): TGTGCCAGCAGTTTGGACAGGGACAACGAGCAGTACTTC. V gene TRBV6-5 combines with J gene TRBJ2-7; TRBD1 agrees at 8 bases. Per the germline V gene, CDR1 is MNHEY and CDR2 is SVGAGI. With V trimmed by 4 bases and J by 5 bases, 4 bases remained unmatched. This CDR3 region has 13 residues.

About this clone itself: The same CDR3 is also encoded by other DNA sequences in this sample. This sequence joins TRBV5-1 and TRBJ2-7; D perhaps matches TRBD1 (5 bases). Deletions cut 0 bases from V and 0 bases from J, with 10 bases between. The CDR3 is 15 residues long. CDR1 is SGHRS, CDR2 YFSETQ, per germline. The chain's CDR3 is CASSLGQGLSYEQYF. The CDR3 nucleotides read TGCGCCAGCAGCTTGGGCCAGGGCCTCTCCTACGAGCAGTACTTC.

The rearrangement uses TRBV5-6 and TRBJ1-1; D is ambiguous. This CDR3 has 12 amino acids. CDR1 is SGHDT, CDR2 YYEEEE, per germline. V was clipped by 4 bases and J by 0 bases, with 4 bases between them. CDR3: CASSRVNTEAFF. In DNA, the CDR3 is TGTGCCAGCAGCCGGGTGAACACTGAAGCTTTCTTT.